Detailed here is one T cell receptor beta chain. The sample belongs to a study of blood T cell repertoires in COVID-19. As for the study in general: PBMCs, B-cell-depleted T cells, or T cells were the source of the cDNA or gDNA that made up the material.

Authors' analysis steps: Amplified reference gene primers provided the basis for estimating nucleated cell counts. Libraries were prepared by immunoSEQ multiplex PCR; TCRdb keeps only in-frame clonotypes and omits some of them. The DNA gave D and trimming, while V, J and clone size come from that table. The table lists about 240,000 clones, around four fifths of them singletons. Germline assignment: CDR1 LNHDA and CDR2 SQIVND (reference sequence). V lost 6 bases, J lost 2 bases, and 16 bases lay in between. The CDR3 runs to 15 residues. This TCR came from a man aged 25-45 years who had recovered from COVID-19. Sequencing input: peripheral blood. This sequence joins TRBV19 and TRBJ2-5, with D maybe TRBD1 (7 bases). For the CDR3, the DNA is TGTGCCAGTAGCCCGGGGGAGACAGGGCAAGAGACCCAGTACTTC. Translated, it gives CASSPGETGQETQYF. The variable domain in full, completed from reference TRBV19 and TRBJ2-5, reads DGGITQSPKYLFRKEGQNVTLSCEQNLNHDAMYWYRQDPGQGLRLIYYSQIVNDFQKGDIAEGYSVSREKKESFPLTVTSAQKNPTAFYLCASSPGETGQETQYFGPGTRLLVL.